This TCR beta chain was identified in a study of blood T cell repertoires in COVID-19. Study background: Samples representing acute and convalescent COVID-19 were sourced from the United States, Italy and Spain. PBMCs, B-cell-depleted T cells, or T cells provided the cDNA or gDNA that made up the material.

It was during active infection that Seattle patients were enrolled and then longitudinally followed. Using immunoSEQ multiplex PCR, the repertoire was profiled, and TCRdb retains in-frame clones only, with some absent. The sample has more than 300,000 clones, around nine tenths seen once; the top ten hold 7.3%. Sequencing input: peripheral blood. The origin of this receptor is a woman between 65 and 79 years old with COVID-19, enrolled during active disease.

CDR3 region: CASSTEGTWYGYTF. The CDR3, as DNA: TGCGCCAGCAGTACTGAAGGGACTTGGTATGGCTACACCTTC. The rearrangement joins TRBV10-2 to TRBJ1-2; the D gene is possibly TRBD1 (5 bases). From germline, CDR1 is WSHSY and CDR2 SAAADI. The CDR3 sequence is 14 residues long. V shed 5 bases and J shed 5 bases, with 15 bases lying between them.